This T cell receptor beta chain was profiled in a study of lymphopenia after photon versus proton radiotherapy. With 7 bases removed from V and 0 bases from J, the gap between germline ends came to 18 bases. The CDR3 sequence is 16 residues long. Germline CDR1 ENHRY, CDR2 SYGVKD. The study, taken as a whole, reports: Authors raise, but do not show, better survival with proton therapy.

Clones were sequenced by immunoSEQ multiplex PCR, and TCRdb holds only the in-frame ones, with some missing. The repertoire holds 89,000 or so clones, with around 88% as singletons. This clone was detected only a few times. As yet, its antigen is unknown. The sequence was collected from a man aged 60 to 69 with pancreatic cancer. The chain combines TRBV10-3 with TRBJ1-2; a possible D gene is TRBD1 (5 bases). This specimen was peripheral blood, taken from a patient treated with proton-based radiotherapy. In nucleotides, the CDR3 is TGTGCCATCAATGGTGGGGCAGCGAATACTAACTATGGCTACACCTTC. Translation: CAINGGAANTNYGYTF.